This TCR beta chain was obtained from a study of blood T cell repertoires in COVID-19. Study-level background: Spain, Italy and the United States supplied samples that represented acute and convalescent COVID-19. T cells, B-cell-depleted T cells, or PBMCs supplied cDNA or gDNA.

Only a few counts were recorded for this clone. Authors' methods: Reference gene primer amplification gave estimated nucleated cell counts. Libraries were prepared by immunoSEQ multiplex PCR; TCRdb keeps only in-frame clonotypes and omits some of them. That table gives V, J and clone size, and the DNA gave D and trimming. The sample includes 85,000 to 100,000 clones, approximately 86% of them seen just once. CDR3 length equals 14 residues. The germline CDR1 and CDR2 sequences are SGDLS and YYNGEE. Trimming removed 3 bases from V and 0 bases from J, with 7 bases in between. This TCR derives from a man aged 45 to 65 with COVID-19, enrolled during active disease. The sample comprised peripheral blood. The chain has TRBV9 and TRBJ1-3; D gene uncertain. As DNA, the CDR3 is TGTGCCAGCAGCGCCGGGAGCTCTGGAAACACCATATATTTT. This sequence encodes CASSAGSSGNTIYF. Full variable domain (missing parts from reference TRBV9 and TRBJ1-3): DSGVTQTPKHLITATGQRVTLRCSPRSGDLSVYWYQQSLDQGLQFLIQYYNGEERAKGNILERFSAQQFPDLHSELNLSSLELGDSALYFCASSAGSSGNTIYFGEGSWLTVV.